The T cell receptor beta chain described here comes from a study of T cell responses to AZD1222 COVID-19 vaccine. Using immunoSEQ multiplex PCR, the repertoire was profiled, and TCRdb retains in-frame clones only, with some absent. The sample includes 95,000 to 150,000 clones, around 87% of them seen just once. Details on this clone: Antigen: not known.

This CDR3 spans 15 amino acids. CDR1 SGHVS and CDR2 FQNEAQ come from the germline V gene. The V and J ends lost 1 base and 6 bases, in that order; junction bases with no gene match: 8. Study results and limitations: The study identified only a handful of AZD1222 recipients as seropositive at baseline.

The rearrangement links TRBV7-8 to TRBJ1-2, with TRBD1 identical over 7 bases. This material consisted of peripheral blood, taken on day 0 of AZD1222 vaccination. This TCR was recovered from an adult in good health. In DNA, the CDR3 is TGTGCCAGCAGCTTAGAAGGGACAGTAACTAATGGCTACACCTTC. It translates to CASSLEGTVTNGYTF.